The clone carrying this T cell receptor beta chain was seen ten or more times. The source of the sample is a study of neurological immune-mediated disorders. TCRdb re-derived calls from the 5' RACE reads in MiXCR, one entry per CDR3 protein. The sample carries tens of thousands of distinct CDR3 sequences, 3.6% recorded once. CDR1 SQVTM and CDR2 ANQGSEA come from the germline V gene. Trimming stripped 7 bases from V and 4 bases from J, with 14 bases between. The CDR3 contains 13 residues. The gene calls are TRBV29-1 and TRBJ2-4; perhaps D is TRBD1 or TRBD2 (8 bases each). Input material: PBMCs. The source of this sequence is a man aged 25 to 40 with multiple sclerosis. The CDR3 DNA is TGCAGCGCAGGGGGCGGGGGGAAAAACATTCAGTACTTC. The encoded protein is CSAGGGGKNIQYF.